This T cell receptor (beta chain) emerged from a study of OX40 agonist ivuxolimab in advanced cancers. Whole-study context: Patients treated during dose escalation were battling hepatocellular carcinoma, melanoma, renal cell or head and neck cancer. Study results and caveats: The antigen specificity of the peripheral T cells (those that were expanded) was not determined. Expanded clones were, on average, more numerous among CD8+ T cells than CD4+.

About this clone itself: Its antigen is still unknown.

Using immunoSEQ multiplex PCR, the repertoire was profiled, and TCRdb retains in-frame clones only, with some absent. The sample records approximately 61,000 clones, 87% being singletons. This TCR was sampled from an adult with an advanced solid tumor such as melanoma, head and neck, liver or kidney cancer. Here the sequenced sample was CD4+ or CD8+ T cells sorted from blood, taken in a trial of the OX40 agonist ivuxolimab.

In DNA, the CDR3 is TGCGCCAGCAGCCGGGGGGGAGCCAGCACAGATACGCAGTATTTT. It encodes CASSRGGASTDTQYF. The rearrangement joins TRBV4-1 to TRBJ2-3; the match to TRBD2 covers 7 bases. Trimming at V came to 4 bases and at J to 0 bases, leaving 4 bases not matched to a gene. Germline V CDR1 and CDR2: MGHRA, YSYEKL. This CDR3 has 15 residues.